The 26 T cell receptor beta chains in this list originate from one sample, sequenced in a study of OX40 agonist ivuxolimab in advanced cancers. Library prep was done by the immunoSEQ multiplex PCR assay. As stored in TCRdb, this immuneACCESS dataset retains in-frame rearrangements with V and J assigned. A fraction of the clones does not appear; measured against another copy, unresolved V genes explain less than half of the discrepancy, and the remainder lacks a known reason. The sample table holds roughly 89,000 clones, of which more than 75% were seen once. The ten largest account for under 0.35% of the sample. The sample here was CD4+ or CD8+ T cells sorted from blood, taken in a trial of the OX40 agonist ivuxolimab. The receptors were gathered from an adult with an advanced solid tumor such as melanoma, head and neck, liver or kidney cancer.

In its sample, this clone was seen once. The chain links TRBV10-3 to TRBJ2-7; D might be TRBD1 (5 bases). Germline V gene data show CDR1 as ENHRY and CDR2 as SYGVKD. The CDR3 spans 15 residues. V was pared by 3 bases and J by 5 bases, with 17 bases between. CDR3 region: CAISDGQGSGDEQYF. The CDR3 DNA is TGTGCCATCAGTGACGGGCAGGGCTCGGGTGACGAGCAGTACTTC.

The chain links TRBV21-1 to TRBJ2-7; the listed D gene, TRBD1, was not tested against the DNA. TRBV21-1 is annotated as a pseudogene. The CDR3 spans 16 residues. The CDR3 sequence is CASSKAWGQGGDEQYF. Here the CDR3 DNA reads TGTGCCAGCAGCAAAGCTTGGGGACAGGGTGGGGACGAGCAGTACTTC.

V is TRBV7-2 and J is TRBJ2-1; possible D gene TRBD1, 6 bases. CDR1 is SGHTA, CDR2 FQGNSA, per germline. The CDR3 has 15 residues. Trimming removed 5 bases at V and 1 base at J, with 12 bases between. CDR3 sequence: CASSTRQVSYNEQFF. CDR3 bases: TGTGCCAGCAGCACCCGACAGGTTTCCTACAATGAGCAGTTCTTC.

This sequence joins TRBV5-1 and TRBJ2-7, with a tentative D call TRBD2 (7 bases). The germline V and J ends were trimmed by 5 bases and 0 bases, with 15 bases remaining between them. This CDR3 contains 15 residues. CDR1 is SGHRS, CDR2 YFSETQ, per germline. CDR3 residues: CASRGGAGLSYEQYF. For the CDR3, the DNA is TGCGCCAGCAGAGGGGGAGCGGGACTCTCCTACGAGCAGTACTTC. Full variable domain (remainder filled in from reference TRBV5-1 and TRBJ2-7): KAGVTQTPRYLIKTRGQQVTLSCSPISGHRSVSWYQQTPGQGLQFLFEYFSETQRNKGNFPGRFSGRQFSNSRSEMNVSTLELGDSALYLCASRGGAGLSYEQYFGPGTRLTVT.

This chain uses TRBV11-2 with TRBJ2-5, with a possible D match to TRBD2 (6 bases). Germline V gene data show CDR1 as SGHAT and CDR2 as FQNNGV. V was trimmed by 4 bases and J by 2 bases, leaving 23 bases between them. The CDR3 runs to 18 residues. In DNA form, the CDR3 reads TGTGCCAGCAGCTCCCGACTAGGTCCCCCACGAGGGCAAGAGACCCAGTACTTC. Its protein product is CASSSRLGPPRGQETQYF.

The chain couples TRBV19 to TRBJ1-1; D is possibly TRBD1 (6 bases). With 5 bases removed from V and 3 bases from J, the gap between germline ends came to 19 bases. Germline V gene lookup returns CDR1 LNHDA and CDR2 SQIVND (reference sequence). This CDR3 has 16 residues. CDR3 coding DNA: TGTGCCAGTAGTTCCCCATCAGGGGCGGGGGACACTGAAGCTTTCTTT. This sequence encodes CASSSPSGAGDTEAFF. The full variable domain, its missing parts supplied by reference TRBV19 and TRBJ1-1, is DGGITQSPKYLFRKEGQNVTLSCEQNLNHDAMYWYRQDPGQGLRLIYYSQIVNDFQKGDIAEGYSVSREKKESFPLTVTSAQKNPTAFYLCASSSPSGAGDTEAFFGQGTRLTVV.

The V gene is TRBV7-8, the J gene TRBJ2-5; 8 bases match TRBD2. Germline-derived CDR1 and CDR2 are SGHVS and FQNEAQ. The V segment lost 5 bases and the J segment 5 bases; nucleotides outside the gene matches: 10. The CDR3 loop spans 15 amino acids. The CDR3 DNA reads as TGTGCCAGCAGCCCCGGGCCCGGGAGGGACGAGACCCAGTACTTC. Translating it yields CASSPGPGRDETQYF.

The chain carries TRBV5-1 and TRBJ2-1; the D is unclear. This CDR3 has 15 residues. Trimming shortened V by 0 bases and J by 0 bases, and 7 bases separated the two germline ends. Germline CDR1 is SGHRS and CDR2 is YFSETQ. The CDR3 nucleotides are TGCGCCAGCAGCTTGGAGTCAGCCTCCTACAATGAGCAGTTCTTC. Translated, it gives CASSLESASYNEQFF.

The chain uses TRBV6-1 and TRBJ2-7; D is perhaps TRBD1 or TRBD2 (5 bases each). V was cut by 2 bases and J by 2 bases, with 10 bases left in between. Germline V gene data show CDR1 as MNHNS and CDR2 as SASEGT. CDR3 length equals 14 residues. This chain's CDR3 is CASSELGRTYEQYF. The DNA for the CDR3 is TGTGCCAGCAGTGAATTGGGACGAACCTACGAGCAGTACTTC.

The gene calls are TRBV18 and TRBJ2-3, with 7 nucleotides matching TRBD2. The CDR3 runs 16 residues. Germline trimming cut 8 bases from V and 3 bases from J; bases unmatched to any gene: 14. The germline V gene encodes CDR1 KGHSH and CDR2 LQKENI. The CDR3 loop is CASLTGLGGSTDTQYF. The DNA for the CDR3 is TGTGCCAGCCTAACAGGACTGGGCGGGAGTACAGATACGCAGTATTTT.

In DNA, the CDR3 is TGTGCCAGCAGCTGGTCTTTTCAAACCTACGAGCAGTACTTC. Translating gives CASSWSFQTYEQYF. The rearrangement joins TRBV7-2 to TRBJ2-7, with D hard to call. The CDR3 consists of 14 residues. Per the germline V gene, CDR1 is SGHTA and CDR2 is FQGNSA. V lost 4 bases and J 2 bases, leaving 12 bases between the germline ends. Full variable domain (remainder filled in from reference TRBV7-2 and TRBJ2-7): GAGVSQSPSNKVTEKGKDVELRCDPISGHTALYWYRQSLGQGLEFLIYFQGNSAPDKSGLPSDRFSAERTGGSVSTLTIQRTQQEDSAVYLCASSWSFQTYEQYFGPGTRLTVT.

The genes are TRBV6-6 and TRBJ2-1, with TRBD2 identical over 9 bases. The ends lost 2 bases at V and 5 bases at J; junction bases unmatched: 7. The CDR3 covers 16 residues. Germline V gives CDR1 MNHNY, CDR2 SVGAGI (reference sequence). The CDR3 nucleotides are TGTGCCAGCAGTTACCCTAGCGGGACCTCGAACAATGAGCAGTTCTTC. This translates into CASSYPSGTSNNEQFF.

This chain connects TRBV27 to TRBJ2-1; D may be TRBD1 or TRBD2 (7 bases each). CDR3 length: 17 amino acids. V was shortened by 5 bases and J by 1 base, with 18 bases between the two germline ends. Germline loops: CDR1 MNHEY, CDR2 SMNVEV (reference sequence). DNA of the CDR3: TGTGCCAGCAGTCCCCTCCAGGGGGGGAGTTCCTACAATGAGCAGTTCTTC. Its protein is CASSPLQGGSSYNEQFF.

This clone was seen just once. CDR3 in DNA: TGTGCCTGGAGTGTAGGTAACTACGAGCAGTACTTC. Translating it yields CAWSVGNYEQYF. This rearrangement joins TRBV30 to TRBJ2-7; D gene ambiguous. Trimming pared 0 bases from V and 3 bases from J, leaving 6 bases between. This CDR3 region has 12 residues. The germline V gene has CDR1 GTSNPN and CDR2 SVGIG (reference sequence). Full variable domain (outside the CDR3, taken from reference TRBV30 and TRBJ2-7): SQTIHQWPATLVQPVGSPLSLECTVEGTSNPNLYWYRQAAGRGLQLLFYSVGIGQISSEVPQNLSASRPQDRQFILSSKKLLLSDSGFYLCAWSVGNYEQYFGPGTRLTVT.

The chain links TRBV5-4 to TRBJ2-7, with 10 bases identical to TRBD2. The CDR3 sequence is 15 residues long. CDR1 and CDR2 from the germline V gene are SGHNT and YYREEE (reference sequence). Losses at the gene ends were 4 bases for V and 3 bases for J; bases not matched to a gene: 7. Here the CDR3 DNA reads TGTGCCAGCAGCCGAACTAGCGGGAATTTCTACGAGCAGTACTTC. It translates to CASSRTSGNFYEQYF. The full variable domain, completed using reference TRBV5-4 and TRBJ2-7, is ETGVTQSPTHLIKTRGQQVTLRCSSQSGHNTVSWYQQALGQGPQFIFQYYREEENGRGNFPPRFSGLQFPNYSSELNVNALELDDSALYLCASSRTSGNFYEQYFGPGTRLTVT.

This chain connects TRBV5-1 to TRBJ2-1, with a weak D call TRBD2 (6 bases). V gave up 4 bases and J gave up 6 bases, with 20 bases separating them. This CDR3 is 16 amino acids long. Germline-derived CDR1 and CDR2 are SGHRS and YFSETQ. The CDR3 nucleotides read TGCGCCAGCAGCCCGGGATCCACGGGACTGTTCAATGAGCAGTTCTTC. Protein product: CASSPGSTGLFNEQFF.

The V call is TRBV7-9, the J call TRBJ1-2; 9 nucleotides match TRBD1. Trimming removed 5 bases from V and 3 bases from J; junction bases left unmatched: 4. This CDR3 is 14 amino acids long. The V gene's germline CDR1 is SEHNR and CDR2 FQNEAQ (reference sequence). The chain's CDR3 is CASSRTGVDYGYTF. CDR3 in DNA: TGTGCCAGCAGCCGGACAGGGGTGGACTATGGCTACACCTTC. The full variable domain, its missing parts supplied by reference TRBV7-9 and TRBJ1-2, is DTGVSQNPRHKITKRGQNVTFRCDPISEHNRLYWYRQTLGQGPEFLTYFQNEAQLEKSRLLSDRFSAERPKGSFSTLEIQRTEQGDSAMYLCASSRTGVDYGYTFGSGTRLTVV.

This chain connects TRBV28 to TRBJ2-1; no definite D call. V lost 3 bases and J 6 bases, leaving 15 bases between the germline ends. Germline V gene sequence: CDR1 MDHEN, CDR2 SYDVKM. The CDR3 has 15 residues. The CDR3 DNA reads TGTGCCAGCAGTTTTCGGCGCCAGGTAGTCAATGAGCAGTTCTTC. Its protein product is CASSFRRQVVNEQFF.

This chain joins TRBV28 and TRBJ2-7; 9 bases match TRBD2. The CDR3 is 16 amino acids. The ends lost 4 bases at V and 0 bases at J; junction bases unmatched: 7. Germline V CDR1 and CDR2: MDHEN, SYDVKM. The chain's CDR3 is CASSSASGVISYEQYF. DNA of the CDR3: TGTGCCAGCAGTTCGGCTAGCGGGGTGATCTCCTACGAGCAGTACTTC.

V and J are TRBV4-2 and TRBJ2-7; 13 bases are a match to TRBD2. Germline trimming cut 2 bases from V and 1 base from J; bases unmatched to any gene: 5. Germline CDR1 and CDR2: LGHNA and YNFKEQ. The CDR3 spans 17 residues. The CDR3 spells CASSQLGTSGTSYEQYF. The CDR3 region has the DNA TGTGCCAGCAGCCAACTTGGGACTAGCGGGACTTCCTACGAGCAGTACTTC.

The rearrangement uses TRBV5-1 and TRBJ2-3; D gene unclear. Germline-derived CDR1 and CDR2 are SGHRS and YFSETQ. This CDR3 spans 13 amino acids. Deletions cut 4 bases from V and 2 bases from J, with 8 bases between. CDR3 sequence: CASSLRDTDTQYF. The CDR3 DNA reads TGCGCCAGCAGCCTCCGCGACACAGATACGCAGTATTTT.

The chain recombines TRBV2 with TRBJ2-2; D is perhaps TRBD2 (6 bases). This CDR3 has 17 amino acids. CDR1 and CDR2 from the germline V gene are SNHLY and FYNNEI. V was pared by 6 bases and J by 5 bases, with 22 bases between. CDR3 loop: CASSPTTGLRGTGELFF. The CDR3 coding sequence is TGTGCCAGCAGCCCGACAACCGGCCTGCGGGGAACCGGGGAGCTGTTTTTT.

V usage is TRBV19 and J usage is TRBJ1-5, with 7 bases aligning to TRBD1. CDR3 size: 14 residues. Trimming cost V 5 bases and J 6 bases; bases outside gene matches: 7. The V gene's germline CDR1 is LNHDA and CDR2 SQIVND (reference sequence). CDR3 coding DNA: TGTGCCAGTAGTGTACGACAGGGAAGTCAGCCCCAGCATTTT. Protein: CASSVRQGSQPQHF.

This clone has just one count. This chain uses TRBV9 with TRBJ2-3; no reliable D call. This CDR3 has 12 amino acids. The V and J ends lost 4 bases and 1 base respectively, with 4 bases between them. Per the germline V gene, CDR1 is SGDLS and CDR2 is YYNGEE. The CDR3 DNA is TGTGCCAGCAGCCGGGGCACAGATACGCAGTATTTT. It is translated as CASSRGTDTQYF.

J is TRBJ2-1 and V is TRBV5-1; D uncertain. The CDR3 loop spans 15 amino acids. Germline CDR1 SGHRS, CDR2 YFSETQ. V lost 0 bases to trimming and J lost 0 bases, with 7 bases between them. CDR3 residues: CASSLGSGSYNEQFF. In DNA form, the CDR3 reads TGCGCCAGCAGCTTGGGATCTGGCTCCTACAATGAGCAGTTCTTC.

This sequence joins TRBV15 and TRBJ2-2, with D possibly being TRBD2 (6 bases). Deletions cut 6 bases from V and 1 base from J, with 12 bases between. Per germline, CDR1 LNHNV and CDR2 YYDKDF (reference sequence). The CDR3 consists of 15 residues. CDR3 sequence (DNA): TGTGCCACCAGAGCTGGCGGGAAGAACACCGGGGAGCTGTTTTTT. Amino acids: CATRAGGKNTGELFF.